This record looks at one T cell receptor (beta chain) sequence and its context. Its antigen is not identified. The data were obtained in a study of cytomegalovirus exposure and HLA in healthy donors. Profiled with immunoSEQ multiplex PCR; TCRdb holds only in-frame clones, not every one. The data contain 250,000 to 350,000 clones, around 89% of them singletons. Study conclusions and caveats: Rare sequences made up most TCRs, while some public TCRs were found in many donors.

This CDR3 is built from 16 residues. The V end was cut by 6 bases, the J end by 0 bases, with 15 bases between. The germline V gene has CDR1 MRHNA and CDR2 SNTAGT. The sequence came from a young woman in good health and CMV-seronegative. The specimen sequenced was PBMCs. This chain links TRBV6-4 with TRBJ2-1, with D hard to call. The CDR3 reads CASSRVAASSYNEQFF. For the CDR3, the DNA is TGTGCCAGCAGCCGAGTGGCGGCGAGCTCCTACAATGAGCAGTTCTTC.